This T cell receptor beta chain was captured by sequencing in a study of T-cell memory formation after mild COVID-19. The V gene lost 0 bases and the J gene lost 0 bases, with 3 bases spanning the gap. The CDR3 consists of 13 residues. The germline V gene encodes CDR1 SQVTM and CDR2 ANQGSEA. Points from the study as a whole: CM and EM subsets held most contracting CD4+ clones; EMRA held CD8+ ones. Clones contracting across day 15 to 85 had a balanced CD4/CD8 profile; later expanding clones leaned CD4+. Nothing confirmed that second-wave clones peaking on day 37 were specific for SARS-CoV-2.

As to this clonotype: What it binds is not known.

TCRdb used MiXCR to reprocess the 5' RACE reads, holding one entry per CDR3 protein. The sample consists of roughly 190,000 distinct CDR3 sequences, roughly 18% of them appearing once. Sequencing was carried out using PBMCs or a T cell subset sorted from them (not recorded which). The chain links TRBV29-1 to TRBJ1-5; D not certain. This TCR was recovered from an adult woman who had mild COVID-19 (a few samples of this study predate the infection). Cell type and time point are not known. CDR3 bases: TGCAGCGTTGAAGAGCATAGCAATCAGCCCCAGCATTTT. Encoded protein: CSVEEHSNQPQHF.